This TCR beta chain is drawn from a study of T cells expressing NK-cell markers. Turning to the study itself: Among eight sequenced donors, seven carried HCMV seropositivity while one was seronegative. General study findings and limits: The contribution of dominant NKG2C+ clonotypes to CD8+ T cells in six or seven donors was about 1.0-7.0%. Where a handful of donors were concerned, these clonotypes also led the CD3+CD56-NKG2C+ fraction.

TCRdb reanalyzed the 5' RACE reads and collapses them to one entry per CDR3 protein, without DNA. This sample contains about 150,000 distinct CDR3 sequences. As to this clonotype: No antigen is known for it.

The V gene's germline CDR1 is LNHNV and CDR2 YYDKDF (reference sequence). There are 15 residues in the CDR3. This clonotype was sampled from a woman aged 45-65 years in good health. Sequenced: blood T cells: a sorted CD56 or NKG2C T cell subset, CD4+ or CD8+ T cells, or bulk PBMC T cells (not recorded which). The chain is built from TRBV15 and TRBJ2-5; TCRdb gives TRBD1 as the D gene, but with no DNA this cannot be confirmed. CDR3 sequence: CATSRDRGDGETQYF.